The source of this T cell receptor beta chain is a study of cytomegalovirus exposure and HLA in healthy donors. PCR employed 60 Vbeta and 13 Jbeta primers. Some clones are missing from TCRdb's copy, which holds only in-frame ones; the method was immunoSEQ multiplex PCR. The sample shows 150,000 to 200,000 clones, 60% to 85% of them seen only once. CDR1 and CDR2 (germline): SNHLY, FYNNEI. The CDR3 is 15 residues long. Trimming shortened V by 5 bases and J by 0 bases, and 13 bases separated the two germline ends. In regard to this clone: The antigen is not known.

Whole-study results and caveats: The authors later found most CMV-associated TCR beta chains appeared HLA-restricted. Analysis was performed later, and it showed HLA-associated TCR beta chains to be more clonally expanded than equally common others.

The chain couples TRBV2 to TRBJ1-2; D is possibly TRBD1 (6 bases). Sequenced: PBMCs. This receptor was identified in a woman between 35 and 50 years old in good health and CMV-seropositive. This CDR3 is CASSLRGLANYGYTF. CDR3 DNA sequence: TGTGCCAGCAGTCTCAGGGGACTAGCTAACTATGGCTACACCTTC.